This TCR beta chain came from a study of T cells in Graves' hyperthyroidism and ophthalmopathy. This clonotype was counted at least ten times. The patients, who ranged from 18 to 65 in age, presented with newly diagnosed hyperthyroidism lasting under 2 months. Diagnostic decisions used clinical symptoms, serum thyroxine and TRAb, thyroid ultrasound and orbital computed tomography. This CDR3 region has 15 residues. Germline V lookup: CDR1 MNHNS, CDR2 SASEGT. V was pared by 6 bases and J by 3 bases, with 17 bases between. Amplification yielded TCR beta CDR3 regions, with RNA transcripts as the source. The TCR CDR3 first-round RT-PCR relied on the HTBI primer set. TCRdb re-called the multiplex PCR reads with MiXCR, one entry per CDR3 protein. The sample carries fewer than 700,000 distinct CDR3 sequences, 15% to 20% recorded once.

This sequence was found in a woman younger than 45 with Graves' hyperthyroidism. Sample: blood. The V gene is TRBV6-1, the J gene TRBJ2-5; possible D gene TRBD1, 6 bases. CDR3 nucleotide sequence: TGTGCCAGCAGCCTATTCCCCGGGACAAAAGAGACCCAGTACTTC. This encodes CASSLFPGTKETQYF.